What follows describes a single TCR beta chain. This sample is drawn from a study of blood T cell repertoires in COVID-19. Study at large: Sources were T cells, B-cell-depleted T cells, or PBMCs; the material itself was cDNA or gDNA.

The germline V gene has CDR1 SEHNR and CDR2 FQNEAQ (reference sequence). V lost 5 bases and J lost 7, with 9 bases in between. The CDR3 is made up of 12 amino acids. This table comes from immunoSEQ multiplex PCR, and its TCRdb copy is limited to in-frame clones, with some not included. Among about 330,000 clones, approximately 87% were seen once, and the ten largest hold less than 6%. This TCR derives from a young woman who had recovered from COVID-19. The chain employs TRBV7-9 and TRBJ2-4; D unclear. The material sequenced was PBMCs or T cells enriched from blood (not recorded which). This CDR3 is CASSPPENIQYF. The CDR3 bases are TGTGCCAGCAGCCCCCCCGAGAACATTCAGTACTTC.